Listed below are T cell receptor beta chains from one sample, sequenced in a study of cytomegalovirus exposure and HLA in healthy donors. Assay used: immunoSEQ multiplex PCR; TCRdb lists only in-frame clones, some missing. This sample's table reports approximately 150,000 clones. Sequenced: PBMCs. The receptor set was obtained from a woman in her late teens or twenties in good health and CMV-seronegative. Each CDR3 is given with its conserved first and last residue. A D gene is named only where the DNA matches it firmly. Clone size, where shown, is once, few, many, or a class for clones that have expanded.

cdr3_length: 13
v_call: TRBV7-9
d_call: TRBD1
j_call: TRBJ2-5
clone_size: -
cdr3_aa: CASSSQGQETQYF
cdr3_nt: TGTGCCAGCAGTTCACAGGGGCAGGAGACCCAGTACTTC

cdr3_length: 12
v_call: TRBV6-1
d_call: -
j_call: TRBJ1-1
clone_size: -
cdr3_aa: CASSDQNTEAFF
cdr3_nt: TGTGCCAGCAGTGACCAGAACACTGAAGCTTTCTTT

cdr3_length: 19
v_call: TRBV7-8
d_call: -
j_call: TRBJ1-4
clone_size: -
cdr3_aa: CASSLRANSQGRLNEKLFF
cdr3_nt: TGTGCCAGCAGCTTAAGAGCAAATTCCCAGGGGCGCCTGAATGAAAAACTGTTTTTT

cdr3_length: 15
v_call: TRBV13
d_call: TRBD2
j_call: TRBJ2-7
clone_size: -
cdr3_aa: CASSLGLAGANEQYF
cdr3_nt: TGTGCCAGCAGCTTAGGACTAGCGGGAGCAAACGAGCAGTACTTC

cdr3_length: 14
v_call: TRBV19
d_call: -
j_call: TRBJ1-5
clone_size: medium-sized
cdr3_aa: CASSIGGPSQPQHF
cdr3_nt: TGTGCCAGTAGTATCGGAGGACCCAGTCAGCCCCAGCATTTT

cdr3_length: 13
v_call: TRBV6-5
d_call: -
j_call: TRBJ2-5
clone_size: -
cdr3_aa: CASTRTFQETQYF
cdr3_nt: TGTGCCAGCACAAGGACATTCCAAGAGACCCAGTACTTC

cdr3_length: 13
v_call: TRBV10-3
d_call: TRBD1
j_call: TRBJ1-5
clone_size: -
cdr3_aa: CAISGTGGQPQHF
cdr3_nt: TGTGCCATCAGTGGAACAGGGGGGCAGCCCCAGCATTTT

cdr3_length: 18
v_call: TRBV14
d_call: TRBD1
j_call: TRBJ2-6
clone_size: -
cdr3_aa: CASSPWTGKSVGANVLTF
cdr3_nt: TGTGCCAGCAGCCCCTGGACAGGGAAGTCAGTTGGGGCCAACGTCCTGACTTTC

cdr3_length: 12
v_call: TRBV6-1
d_call: -
j_call: TRBJ1-1
clone_size: -
cdr3_aa: CASTINRVEAFF
cdr3_nt: TGTGCCAGCACCATTAACAGGGTTGAAGCTTTCTTT

cdr3_length: 13
v_call: TRBV7-2
d_call: -
j_call: TRBJ2-7
clone_size: -
cdr3_aa: CASSYPGVNEQYF
cdr3_nt: TGTGCCAGCAGCTACCCGGGAGTCAACGAGCAGTACTTC

cdr3_length: 13
v_call: TRBV2
d_call: -
j_call: TRBJ1-2
clone_size: -
cdr3_aa: CASSEAHSYGYTF
cdr3_nt: TGTGCCAGCAGTGAAGCGCACTCCTATGGCTACACCTTC

cdr3_length: 13
v_call: TRBV7-6
d_call: TRBD2
j_call: TRBJ2-1
clone_size: -
cdr3_aa: CASRTGGLDEQFF
cdr3_nt: TGTGCCAGCAGGACGGGAGGTTTGGATGAGCAGTTCTTC

cdr3_length: 16
v_call: TRBV5-8
d_call: TRBD1
j_call: TRBJ1-2
clone_size: -
cdr3_aa: CASSSLGTGAIYGYTF
cdr3_nt: TGTGCCAGCAGCAGCTTAGGCACAGGGGCGATATATGGCTACACCTTC

cdr3_length: 13
v_call: TRBV5-1
d_call: -
j_call: TRBJ2-3
clone_size: -
cdr3_aa: CASRGGNTDTQYF
cdr3_nt: TGCGCCAGCAGGGGAGGCAACACAGATACGCAGTATTTT

cdr3_length: 18
v_call: TRBV4-1
d_call: -
j_call: TRBJ2-1
clone_size: -
cdr3_aa: CASSQDLFRGEGHNEQFF
cdr3_nt: TGCGCCAGCAGCCAAGATCTATTCAGGGGAGAAGGACATAATGAGCAGTTCTTC

cdr3_length: 13
v_call: TRBV30
d_call: -
j_call: TRBJ1-5
clone_size: -
cdr3_aa: CACADMNNQPQHF
cdr3_nt: TGTGCCTGCGCTGACATGAACAATCAGCCCCAGCATTTT

cdr3_length: 14
v_call: TRBV7-2
d_call: -
j_call: TRBJ2-2
clone_size: -
cdr3_aa: CASSLTPGSRVLFF
cdr3_nt: TGTGCCAGCAGCCTTACGCCGGGGTCGAGGGTGCTGTTTTTT

cdr3_length: 15
v_call: TRBV2
d_call: -
j_call: TRBJ2-1
clone_size: -
cdr3_aa: CASSDRGFPYNEQFF
cdr3_nt: TGTGCCAGCAGTGATAGGGGGTTCCCCTACAATGAGCAGTTCTTC

cdr3_length: 12
v_call: TRBV5-1
d_call: -
j_call: TRBJ2-2
clone_size: -
cdr3_aa: CASRAGAGELFF
cdr3_nt: TGCGCCAGCAGAGCCGGGGCCGGGGAGCTGTTTTTT

cdr3_length: 16
v_call: TRBV9
d_call: -
j_call: TRBJ2-1
clone_size: -
cdr3_aa: CASSVVGQRAYNEQFF
cdr3_nt: TGTGCCAGCAGCGTAGTTGGCCAGCGGGCCTACAATGAGCAGTTCTTC

cdr3_length: 15
v_call: TRBV5-1
d_call: TRBD1
j_call: TRBJ1-1
clone_size: -
cdr3_aa: CASSLSGTANTEAFF
cdr3_nt: TGCGCCAGCAGCTTGTCGGGGACAGCGAACACTGAAGCTTTCTTT

cdr3_length: 14
v_call: TRBV28
d_call: TRBD1
j_call: TRBJ1-1
clone_size: -
cdr3_aa: CASRTQGANTEAFF
cdr3_nt: TGTGCCAGCAGGACACAGGGGGCGAACACTGAAGCTTTCTTT

cdr3_length: 16
v_call: TRBV27
d_call: TRBD2
j_call: TRBJ2-3
clone_size: -
cdr3_aa: CANGLAGDAGADTQYF
cdr3_nt: TGTGCCAACGGACTAGCGGGAGATGCGGGGGCAGATACGCAGTATTTT

cdr3_length: 13
v_call: TRBV5-4
d_call: -
j_call: TRBJ1-1
clone_size: -
cdr3_aa: CASSRGTNTEAFF
cdr3_nt: TGTGCCAGCAGCCGCGGGACGAACACTGAAGCTTTCTTT

cdr3_length: 11
v_call: TRBV29-1
d_call: TRBD1
j_call: TRBJ1-2
clone_size: -
cdr3_aa: CSGGDRQGYTF
cdr3_nt: TGCAGCGGGGGGGACAGGCAAGGCTACACCTTC

cdr3_length: 16
v_call: TRBV27
d_call: -
j_call: TRBJ1-2
clone_size: -
cdr3_aa: CASSSSPQGLHYGYTF
cdr3_nt: TGTGCCAGCAGTTCGAGCCCCCAGGGACTTCACTATGGCTACACCTTC

cdr3_length: 13
v_call: TRBV19
d_call: -
j_call: TRBJ1-1
clone_size: -
cdr3_aa: CASSIGANTEAFF
cdr3_nt: TGTGCCAGTAGTATAGGGGCGAACACTGAAGCTTTCTTT

cdr3_length: 16
v_call: TRBV4-1
d_call: -
j_call: TRBJ2-2
clone_size: -
cdr3_aa: CASSQEAGYNTGELFF
cdr3_nt: TGCGCCAGCAGCCAAGAGGCGGGATATAACACCGGGGAGCTGTTTTTT

cdr3_length: 16
v_call: TRBV16
d_call: TRBD1
j_call: TRBJ2-7
clone_size: -
cdr3_aa: CASSQSLNRGQDEQYF
cdr3_nt: TGTGCCAGCAGCCAATCCTTGAACAGGGGGCAAGACGAGCAGTACTTC

cdr3_length: 19
v_call: TRBV4-2
d_call: TRBD1
j_call: TRBJ2-5
clone_size: -
cdr3_aa: CASSQDRTGGQGSGETQYF
cdr3_nt: TGTGCCAGCAGCCAAGATCGGACCGGCGGACAGGGTTCCGGAGAGACCCAGTACTTC

cdr3_length: 15
v_call: TRBV23-1
d_call: -
j_call: TRBJ2-5
clone_size: -
cdr3_aa: CARLKGQGENETQYF
cdr3_nt: TGCGCCAGGTTAAAGGGCCAGGGTGAAAATGAGACCCAGTACTTC

cdr3_length: 14
v_call: TRBV5-4
d_call: -
j_call: TRBJ1-2
clone_size: -
cdr3_aa: CASSFNRDQKGYTF
cdr3_nt: TGTGCCAGCAGCTTCAACAGGGATCAGAAAGGCTACACCTTC

cdr3_length: 15
v_call: TRBV5-8
d_call: TRBD1
j_call: TRBJ1-5
clone_size: -
cdr3_aa: CASSLSRDRNQPQHF
cdr3_nt: TGTGCCAGCAGCTTATCCCGGGACAGAAATCAGCCCCAGCATTTT

cdr3_length: 16
v_call: TRBV4-1
d_call: TRBD2
j_call: TRBJ2-2
clone_size: -
cdr3_aa: CASSQDRRGATGELFF
cdr3_nt: TGCGCCAGCAGCCAAGATCGGCGGGGGGCGACCGGGGAGCTGTTTTTT

cdr3_length: 13
v_call: TRBV6-1
d_call: -
j_call: TRBJ2-5
clone_size: -
cdr3_aa: CASTRLGQETQYF
cdr3_nt: TGTGCCAGCACCAGACTAGGTCAAGAGACCCAGTACTTC

cdr3_length: 14
v_call: TRBV4-3
d_call: -
j_call: TRBJ1-2
clone_size: -
cdr3_aa: CASSQRSTGSGYTF
cdr3_nt: TGCGCCAGCAGCCAACGTTCTACGGGGTCTGGCTACACCTTC

cdr3_length: 15
v_call: TRBV28
d_call: -
j_call: TRBJ2-3
clone_size: -
cdr3_aa: CASSIGRTSTDTQYF
cdr3_nt: TGTGCCAGCAGTATAGGACGGACTAGCACAGATACGCAGTATTTT

cdr3_length: 13
v_call: TRBV7-6
d_call: -
j_call: TRBJ1-5
clone_size: -
cdr3_aa: CASSRWQNQPQHF
cdr3_nt: TGTGCCAGCAGCCGATGGCAGAATCAGCCCCAGCATTTT

cdr3_length: 14
v_call: TRBV7-3
d_call: -
j_call: TRBJ2-3
clone_size: -
cdr3_aa: CASSLQGHTDTQYF
cdr3_nt: TGTGCCAGCAGCTTACAGGGGCACACAGATACGCAGTATTTT

cdr3_length: 14
v_call: TRBV5-1
d_call: -
j_call: TRBJ1-2
clone_size: -
cdr3_aa: CASSSVGGNYGYTF
cdr3_nt: TGCGCCAGCAGCTCCGTCGGGGGGAACTATGGCTACACCTTC

cdr3_length: 14
v_call: TRBV7-3
d_call: TRBD2
j_call: TRBJ2-2
clone_size: -
cdr3_aa: CASSATGGSGELFF
cdr3_nt: TGTGCCAGCAGCGCCACGGGAGGGTCCGGGGAGCTGTTTTTT

cdr3_length: 14
v_call: TRBV7-2
d_call: TRBD1
j_call: TRBJ1-2
clone_size: -
cdr3_aa: CASSLDRGIYGYTF
cdr3_nt: TGTGCCAGCAGCTTAGACAGGGGGATTTACGGCTACACCTTC

cdr3_length: 15
v_call: TRBV5-4
d_call: TRBD2
j_call: TRBJ2-1
clone_size: -
cdr3_aa: CASSSLAGSYNEQFF
cdr3_nt: TGTGCCAGCAGTTCTCTAGCGGGCTCCTACAATGAGCAGTTCTTC

cdr3_length: 12
v_call: TRBV2
d_call: -
j_call: TRBJ1-2
clone_size: -
cdr3_aa: CASSTQGYGYTF
cdr3_nt: TGTGCCAGCAGTACACAGGGATACGGCTACACCTTC

cdr3_length: 13
v_call: TRBV19
d_call: -
j_call: TRBJ2-7
clone_size: -
cdr3_aa: CASSLREQDEQYF
cdr3_nt: TGTGCCAGTTCTCTGAGGGAGCAGGACGAGCAGTACTTC

cdr3_length: 13
v_call: TRBV7-6
d_call: -
j_call: TRBJ1-1
clone_size: -
cdr3_aa: CASSSGPNTEAFF
cdr3_nt: TGTGCCAGCAGCAGCGGACCGAACACTGAAGCTTTCTTT

cdr3_length: 14
v_call: TRBV5-1
d_call: TRBD2
j_call: TRBJ2-5
clone_size: -
cdr3_aa: CATTAGAIGETQYF
cdr3_nt: TGCGCCACCACAGCGGGGGCCATAGGGGAGACCCAGTACTTC

cdr3_length: 15
v_call: TRBV18
d_call: TRBD1
j_call: TRBJ1-1
clone_size: -
cdr3_aa: CASSPSGQGGTEAFF
cdr3_nt: TGTGCCAGCTCACCCTCGGGACAGGGAGGGACTGAAGCTTTCTTT

cdr3_length: 15
v_call: TRBV6-4
d_call: TRBD2
j_call: TRBJ2-3
clone_size: -
cdr3_aa: CASGSSGSGADTQYF
cdr3_nt: TGTGCCAGCGGCAGTAGCGGGAGCGGGGCAGATACGCAGTATTTT

cdr3_length: 14
v_call: TRBV7-2
d_call: -
j_call: TRBJ1-2
clone_size: -
cdr3_aa: CASSQGVAGYGYTF
cdr3_nt: TGTGCCAGCAGCCAAGGGGTTGCTGGGTATGGCTACACCTTC

cdr3_length: 17
v_call: TRBV2
d_call: TRBD1
j_call: TRBJ2-3
clone_size: -
cdr3_aa: CASSGHRTGGYTDTQYF
cdr3_nt: TGTGCCAGCAGTGGTCACCGGACAGGGGGCTACACAGATACGCAGTATTTT

cdr3_length: 15
v_call: TRBV19
d_call: TRBD2
j_call: TRBJ2-1
clone_size: -
cdr3_aa: CASSKTGLAGNEQFF
cdr3_nt: TGTGCCAGTAGTAAGACGGGACTAGCGGGAAATGAGCAGTTCTTC

cdr3_length: 15
v_call: TRBV5-1
d_call: -
j_call: TRBJ2-7
clone_size: -
cdr3_aa: CASSPQEGWSYEQYF
cdr3_nt: TGCGCCAGCAGCCCTCAGGAGGGGTGGTCCTACGAGCAGTACTTC